These 17 T cell receptor beta chains originate from one sample sequenced in a study of T cell responses to AZD1222 COVID-19 vaccine. The repertoire was sequenced with immunoSEQ multiplex PCR; TCRdb's copy has only in-frame clones and lacks some. The sample consists of approximately 150,000 clones, more than 80% of them appearing once. The sequencing used peripheral blood, collected on day 0 of AZD1222 vaccination. These TCRs come from an adult in good health.

The J gene is TRBJ2-1, the V gene TRBV4-2; tentatively, D is TRBD2 (6 bases). CDR1 LGHNA and CDR2 YNFKEQ come from the germline V gene. CDR3 length equals 18 residues. Between the trimmed V and J ends, which lost 0 bases and 6 bases, there was a span of 21 bases. The CDR3 here is CASSQEDGPAGGGNEQFF. CDR3 sequence (DNA): TGTGCCAGCAGCCAAGAGGACGGCCCAGCGGGCGGTGGCAATGAGCAGTTCTTC.

The sample holds one count of this clone. The V call is TRBV19, the J call TRBJ1-1; TRBD1 is a possible D gene (6 bases). The germline V gene has CDR1 LNHDA and CDR2 SQIVND (reference sequence). V was cut by 6 bases and J by 1 base, with 21 bases left in between. The length of the CDR3 is 17 residues. In DNA form, the CDR3 reads TGTGCCAGTAGCTCAAATAGGGGGGCCGGGTGGAACACTGAAGCTTTCTTT. Residues: CASSSNRGAGWNTEAFF. The complete variable domain, with remaining parts taken from reference TRBV19 and TRBJ1-1, reads DGGITQSPKYLFRKEGQNVTLSCEQNLNHDAMYWYRQDPGQGLRLIYYSQIVNDFQKGDIAEGYSVSREKKESFPLTVTSAQKNPTAFYLCASSSNRGAGWNTEAFFGQGTRLTVV.

V and J are TRBV5-1 and TRBJ1-2; 7 bases are a match to TRBD1. Trimming removed 2 bases from V and 2 bases from J; junction bases left unmatched: 6. The germline V gene encodes CDR1 SGHRS and CDR2 YFSETQ. The CDR3 spans 15 residues. CDR3 DNA: TGCGCCAGCAGCTTTCAGGGGGATAGGAACTATGGCTACACCTTC. Its translation: CASSFQGDRNYGYTF.

The chain uses TRBV28 and TRBJ2-1, with 9 bases fitting TRBD1. The V gene end was trimmed by 8 bases and the J gene end by 4 bases; junction bases not matched to a gene: 9. The germline gives CDR1 MDHEN, CDR2 SYDVKM. The CDR3 is 15 residues long. As DNA, the CDR3 is TGTGCCAGCCTGACCGGGACAGGGCTTTACAATGAGCAGTTCTTC. Translation: CASLTGTGLYNEQFF.

The J gene is TRBJ1-5, the V gene TRBV3-1 (or the pseudogene TRBV3-2), with D perhaps matching TRBD1 (6 bases). There are 16 residues in the CDR3. Germline CDR1 is LGHDT and CDR2 is YNNKEL (reference sequence). The V gene lost 1 base and the J gene lost 2 bases, with 12 bases spanning the gap. CDR3 sequence: CASSQGGRGGNQPQHF. The CDR3 DNA sequence: TGTGCCAGCAGCCAAGGGGGCAGGGGCGGCAATCAGCCCCAGCATTTT.

This chain uses TRBV30 with TRBJ1-4, with 7 nucleotides matching TRBD1. Looked up from germline, CDR1 is GTSNPN and CDR2 is SVGIG (reference sequence). The V gene end was trimmed by 2 bases and the J gene end by 8 bases; junction bases not matched to a gene: 8. The CDR3 spans 14 residues. CDR3 coding DNA: TGTGCCTGGAGTCGGGACAGTAAGGGCGAAAAACTGTTTTTT. Translating it yields CAWSRDSKGEKLFF.

This chain joins TRBV6-4 and TRBJ1-2; D is possibly TRBD1 (5 bases). CDR3 size: 14 residues. Trimming took 0 bases from V and 4 from J, leaving 9 bases between them. Germline V gene sequence: CDR1 MRHNA, CDR2 SNTAGT. The CDR3 nucleotides are TGTGCCAGCAGTGACTCCGAAGGGGTCTATGGCTACACCTTC. It is translated as CASSDSEGVYGYTF.

The chain joins TRBV7-2 to TRBJ2-7, with D hard to call. From germline, CDR1 is SGHTA and CDR2 FQGNSA. This CDR3 contains 14 residues. V was pared by 2 bases and J by 0 bases, with 8 bases between. Written as DNA, the CDR3 is TGTGCCAGCAGCTTAAGCACGAGCTCCTACGAGCAGTACTTC. Amino acid sequence: CASSLSTSSYEQYF.

This clone was picked up one time. This rearrangement joins TRBV6-5 to TRBJ1-1; no clear D. Looked up from germline, CDR1 is MNHEY and CDR2 is SVGAGI. Trimming took 6 bases from V and 7 from J, leaving 18 bases between them. The CDR3 contains 14 residues. This chain's CDR3 is CASRPYDAAREAFF. CDR3 bases: TGTGCCAGCAGACCCTACGACGCCGCCCGTGAAGCTTTCTTT.

The chain couples TRBV5-4 to TRBJ1-6, with a tentative D call TRBD1 (6 bases). This CDR3 contains 14 residues. CDR1 and CDR2 (germline): SGHNT, YYREEE (reference sequence). The germline V and J ends were trimmed by 0 bases and 13 bases, with 14 bases remaining between them. CDR3: CASSLEQIQGPLHF. CDR3 DNA: TGTGCCAGCAGCTTGGAACAGATCCAGGGGCCCCTCCACTTT.

The rearrangement links TRBV24-1 to TRBJ1-5; D is perhaps TRBD1 (5 bases). Germline V lookup: CDR1 KGHDR, CDR2 SFDVKD. The V and J ends lost 7 bases and 2 bases respectively, with 11 bases between them. This CDR3 contains 14 residues. The CDR3 region is CATRGGERNQPQHF. In DNA, the CDR3 is TGTGCCACCAGAGGAGGGGAACGCAATCAGCCCCAGCATTTT.

The chain carries TRBV7-8 and TRBJ1-6; D not certain. Germline V CDR1 and CDR2: SGHVS, FQNEAQ. V was clipped by 5 bases and J by 12 bases, with 20 bases between them. This CDR3 is 15 amino acids long. The CDR3 nucleotides are TGTGCCAGCAGCCCGCCCAGAGCGGCCCTCCTACCCCTCCACTTT. This translates into CASSPPRAALLPLHF. The full variable domain, in which reference TRBV7-8 and TRBJ1-6 provide the parts outside the CDR3, is GAGVSQSPRYKVAKRGQDVALRCDPISGHVSLFWYQQALGQGPEFLTYFQNEAQLDKSGLPSDRFFAERPEGSVSTLKIQRTQQEDSAVYLCASSPPRAALLPLHFGNGTRLTVT.

The chain links TRBV14 to TRBJ1-2; D call uncertain. The CDR3 runs to 12 residues. The V end was cut by 4 bases, the J end by 5 bases, with 8 bases between. The V gene's germline CDR1 is SGHDN and CDR2 FVKESK. In nucleotides, the CDR3 is TGTGCCAGCAGCCGGACGGCATATGGCTACACCTTC. It encodes CASSRTAYGYTF.

The rearrangement uses TRBV6-4 and TRBJ1-1; D is undetermined. Per germline, CDR1 MRHNA and CDR2 SNTAGT. Trimming removed 5 bases at V and 4 bases at J, with 8 bases between. The CDR3 is 12 amino acids. The CDR3 is CASSSRRTEAFF. The CDR3, as DNA: TGTGCCAGCAGTTCTCGGCGCACTGAAGCTTTCTTT.

V usage is TRBV20-1 and J usage is TRBJ2-7; no clear D. The V gene lost 4 bases and the J gene lost 6 bases, with 10 bases spanning the gap. The CDR3 contains 11 residues. Looked up from germline, CDR1 is DFQATT and CDR2 is SNEGSKA (reference sequence). The chain's CDR3 is CSANVAGEQYF. As DNA, the CDR3 is TGCAGTGCTAATGTAGCAGGCGAGCAGTACTTC.

The chain has TRBV4-1 and TRBJ1-5; 7 bases are shared with TRBD1. This CDR3 comprises 17 residues. V lost 1 base, J lost 2 bases, and 8 bases stayed unmatched. CDR1 is MGHRA and CDR2 is YSYEKL in the germline V gene. The CDR3 DNA follows: TGCGCCAGCAGCCAAGGAACGAGACAGGGACGCAATCAGCCCCAGCATTTT. This translates into CASSQGTRQGRNQPQHF.

V usage is TRBV5-1 and J usage is TRBJ1-1; 7 nucleotides line up with TRBD1. The CDR3 length is 15 residues. Germline V gene sequence: CDR1 SGHRS, CDR2 YFSETQ. J was trimmed by 0 bases and V by 4 bases; bases with no gene match: 6. As DNA, the CDR3 is TGCGCCAGCAGCGGGGGGACAGCCATGAACACTGAAGCTTTCTTT. Translating gives CASSGGTAMNTEAFF.